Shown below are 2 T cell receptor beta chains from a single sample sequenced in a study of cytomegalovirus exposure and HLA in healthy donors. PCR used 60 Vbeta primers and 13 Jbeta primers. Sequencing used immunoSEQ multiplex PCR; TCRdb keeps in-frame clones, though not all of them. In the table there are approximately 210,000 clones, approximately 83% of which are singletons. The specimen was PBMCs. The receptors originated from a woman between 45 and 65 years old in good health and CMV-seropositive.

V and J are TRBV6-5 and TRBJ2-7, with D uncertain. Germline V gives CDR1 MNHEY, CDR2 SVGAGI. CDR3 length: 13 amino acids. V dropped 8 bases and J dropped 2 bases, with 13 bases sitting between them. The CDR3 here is CASLGGPTYEQYF. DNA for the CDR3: TGTGCCAGCCTTGGCGGCCCTACCTACGAGCAGTACTTC.

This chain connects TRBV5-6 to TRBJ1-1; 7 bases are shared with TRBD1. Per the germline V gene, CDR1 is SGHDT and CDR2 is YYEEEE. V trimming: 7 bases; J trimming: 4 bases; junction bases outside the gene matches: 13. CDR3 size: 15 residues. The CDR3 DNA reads TGTGCCAGCGGCTCCGGGACAGAGCTGGGCACTGAAGCTTTCTTT. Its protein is CASGSGTELGTEAFF.